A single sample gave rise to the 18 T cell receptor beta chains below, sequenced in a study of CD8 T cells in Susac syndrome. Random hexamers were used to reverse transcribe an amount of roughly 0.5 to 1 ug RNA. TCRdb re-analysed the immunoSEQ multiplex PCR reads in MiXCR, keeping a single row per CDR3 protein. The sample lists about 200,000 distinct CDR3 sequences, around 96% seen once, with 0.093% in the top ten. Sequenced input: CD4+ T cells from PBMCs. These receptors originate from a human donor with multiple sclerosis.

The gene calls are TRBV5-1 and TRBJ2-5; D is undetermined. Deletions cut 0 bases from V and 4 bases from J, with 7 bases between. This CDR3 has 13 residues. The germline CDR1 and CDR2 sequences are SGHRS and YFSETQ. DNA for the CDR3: TGCGCCAGCAGCTTGGGGGTTGCAGAGACCCAGTACTTC. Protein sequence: CASSLGVAETQYF.

CDR3 sequence (DNA): TGCAGCGTTGGGACTAGCGGGGGGTTAAATGAGCAGTTCTTC. Translated, it gives CSVGTSGGLNEQFF. The chain has TRBV29-1 and TRBJ2-1; 14 positions match TRBD2. Germline CDR1 is SQVTM and CDR2 is ANQGSEA. The V gene end was trimmed by 4 bases and the J gene end by 7 bases; junction bases not matched to a gene: 3. CDR3 length: 14 residues.

CDR3 sequence: CASSLDTSGLEQFF. CDR3 DNA sequence: TGCGCCAGCAGCTTGGACACTAGCGGGCTTGAGCAGTTCTTC. This chain connects TRBV5-1 to TRBJ2-1; 9 nucleotides align to TRBD2. Germline lookup yields CDR1 SGHRS and CDR2 YFSETQ. The CDR3 consists of 14 residues. Unmatched junction bases numbered 4, after V lost 0 bases and J lost 9 bases.

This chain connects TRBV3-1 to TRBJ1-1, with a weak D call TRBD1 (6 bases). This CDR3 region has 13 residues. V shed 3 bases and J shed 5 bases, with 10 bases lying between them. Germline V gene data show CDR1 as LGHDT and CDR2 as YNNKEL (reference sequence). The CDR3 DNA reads TGTGCCAGCAGCCAGAGAGGGGGAACTGAAGCTTTCTTT. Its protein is CASSQRGGTEAFF.

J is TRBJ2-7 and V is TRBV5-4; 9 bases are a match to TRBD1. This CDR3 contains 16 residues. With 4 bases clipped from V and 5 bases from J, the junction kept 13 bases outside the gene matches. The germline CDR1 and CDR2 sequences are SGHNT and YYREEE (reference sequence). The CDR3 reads CASSMSPGTGIHEQYF. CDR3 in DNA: TGTGCCAGCAGCATGAGTCCCGGGACAGGGATCCACGAGCAGTACTTC.

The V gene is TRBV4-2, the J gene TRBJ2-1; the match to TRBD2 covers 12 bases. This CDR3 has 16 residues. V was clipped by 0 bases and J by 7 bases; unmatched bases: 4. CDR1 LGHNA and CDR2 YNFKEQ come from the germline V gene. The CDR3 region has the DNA TGTGCCAGCAGCCAAGATCTAGCGGGAGGGTGGAATGAGCAGTTCTTC. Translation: CASSQDLAGGWNEQFF.

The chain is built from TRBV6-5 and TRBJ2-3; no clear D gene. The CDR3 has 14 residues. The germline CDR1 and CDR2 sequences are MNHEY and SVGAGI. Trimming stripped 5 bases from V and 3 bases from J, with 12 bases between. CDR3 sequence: CASSRTVGTDTQYF. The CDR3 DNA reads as TGTGCCAGCAGTCGGACCGTGGGGACAGATACGCAGTATTTT.

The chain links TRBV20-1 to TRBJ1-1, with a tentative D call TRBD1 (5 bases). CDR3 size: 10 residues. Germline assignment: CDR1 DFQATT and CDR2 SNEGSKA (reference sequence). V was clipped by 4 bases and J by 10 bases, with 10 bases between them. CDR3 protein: CSATDGGAFF. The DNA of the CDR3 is TGCAGTGCTACGGACGGGGGAGCTTTCTTT.

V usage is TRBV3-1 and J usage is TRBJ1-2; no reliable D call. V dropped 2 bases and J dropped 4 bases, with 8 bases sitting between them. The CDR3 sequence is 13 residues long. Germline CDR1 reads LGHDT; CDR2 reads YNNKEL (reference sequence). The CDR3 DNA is TGTGCCAGCAGCCAACAACTGGTCTATGGCTACACCTTC. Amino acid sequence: CASSQQLVYGYTF.

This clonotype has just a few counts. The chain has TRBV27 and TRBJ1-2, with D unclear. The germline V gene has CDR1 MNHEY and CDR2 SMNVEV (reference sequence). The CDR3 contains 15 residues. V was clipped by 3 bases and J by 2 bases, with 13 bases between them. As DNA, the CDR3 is TGTGCCAGCAGTTTGGAGGGCCGAACAAACTATGGCTACACCTTC. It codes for CASSLEGRTNYGYTF.

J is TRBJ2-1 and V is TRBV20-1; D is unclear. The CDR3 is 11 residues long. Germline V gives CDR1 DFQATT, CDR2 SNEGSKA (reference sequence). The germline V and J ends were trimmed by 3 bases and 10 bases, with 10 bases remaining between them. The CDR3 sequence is CSASQTWEQFF. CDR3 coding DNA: TGCAGTGCTAGCCAAACCTGGGAGCAGTTCTTC.

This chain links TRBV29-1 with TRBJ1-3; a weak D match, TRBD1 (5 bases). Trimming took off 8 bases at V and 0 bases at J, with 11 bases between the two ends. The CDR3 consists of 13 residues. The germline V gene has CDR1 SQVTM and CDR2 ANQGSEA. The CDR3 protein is CSIPGSSGNTIYF. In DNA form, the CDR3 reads TGCAGCATCCCAGGGAGCTCTGGAAACACCATATATTTT.

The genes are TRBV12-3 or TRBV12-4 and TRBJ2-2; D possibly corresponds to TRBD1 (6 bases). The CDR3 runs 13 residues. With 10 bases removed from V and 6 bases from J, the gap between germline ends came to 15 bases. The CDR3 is CATRRGLAGELFF. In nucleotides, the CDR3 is TGTGCCACCAGAAGGGGGTTGGCCGGGGAGCTGTTTTTT.

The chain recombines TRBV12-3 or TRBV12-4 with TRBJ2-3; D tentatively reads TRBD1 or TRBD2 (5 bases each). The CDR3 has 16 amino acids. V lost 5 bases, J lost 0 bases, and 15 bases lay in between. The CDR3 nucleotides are TGTGCCAGCAGTCCGGCCGGGGACCCAAGCACAGATACGCAGTATTTT. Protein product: CASSPAGDPSTDTQYF.

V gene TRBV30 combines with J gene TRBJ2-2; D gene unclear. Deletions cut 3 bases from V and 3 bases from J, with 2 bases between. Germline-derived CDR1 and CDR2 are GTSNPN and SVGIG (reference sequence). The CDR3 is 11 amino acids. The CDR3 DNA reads TGTGCCTGGAGACACACCGGGGAGCTGTTTTTT. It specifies CAWRHTGELFF.

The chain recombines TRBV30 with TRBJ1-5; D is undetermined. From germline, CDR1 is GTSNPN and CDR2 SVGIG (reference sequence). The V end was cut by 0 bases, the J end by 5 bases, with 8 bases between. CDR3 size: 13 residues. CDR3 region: CAWSVTPDQPQHF. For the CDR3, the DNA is TGTGCCTGGAGTGTAACCCCCGATCAGCCCCAGCATTTT.

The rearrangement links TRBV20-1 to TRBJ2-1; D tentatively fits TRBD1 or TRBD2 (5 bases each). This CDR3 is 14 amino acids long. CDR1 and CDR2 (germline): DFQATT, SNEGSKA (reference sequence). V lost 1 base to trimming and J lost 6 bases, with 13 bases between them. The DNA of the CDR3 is TGCAGTGCTAGAGTTCCCTCAGGGACCAATGAGCAGTTCTTC. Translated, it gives CSARVPSGTNEQFF.

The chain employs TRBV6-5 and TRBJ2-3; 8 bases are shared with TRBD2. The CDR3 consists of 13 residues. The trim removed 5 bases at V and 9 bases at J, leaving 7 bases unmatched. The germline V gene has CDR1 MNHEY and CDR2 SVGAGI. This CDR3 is CASSPPGLGTQYF. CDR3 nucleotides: TGTGCCAGCAGTCCCCCGGGACTAGGAACGCAGTATTTT.